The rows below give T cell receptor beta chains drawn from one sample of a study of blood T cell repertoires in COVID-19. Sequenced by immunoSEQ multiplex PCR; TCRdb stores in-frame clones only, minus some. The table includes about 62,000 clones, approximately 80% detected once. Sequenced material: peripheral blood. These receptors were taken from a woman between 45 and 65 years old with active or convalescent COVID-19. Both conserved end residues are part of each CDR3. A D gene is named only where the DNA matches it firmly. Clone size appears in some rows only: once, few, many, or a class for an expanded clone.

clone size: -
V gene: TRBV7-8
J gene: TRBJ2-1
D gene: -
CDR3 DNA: TGTGCCAGCAGCTTGGTGGTACGCGGGACCCTCAGCTCCTACAATGAGCAGTTCTTC
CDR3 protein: CASSLVVRGTLSSYNEQFF

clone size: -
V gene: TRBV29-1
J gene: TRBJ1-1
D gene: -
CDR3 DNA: TGCAGCGTTGAAGAGGCGGACACTGAAGCTTTCTTT
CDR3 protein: CSVEEADTEAFF

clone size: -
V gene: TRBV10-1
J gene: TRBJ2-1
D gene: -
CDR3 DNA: TGCGCCAGCAGTGAGGTTTTCAACAGTGAGCAGTTCTTC
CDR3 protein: CASSEVFNSEQFF

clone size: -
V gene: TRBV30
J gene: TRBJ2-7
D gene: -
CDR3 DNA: TGTGCCTGGAGTGTACTTCACTCCGGGTCCCCCTACGAGCAGTACTTC
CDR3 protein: CAWSVLHSGSPYEQYF

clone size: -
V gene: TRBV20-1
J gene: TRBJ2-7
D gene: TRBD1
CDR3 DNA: TGCAGTGCTAGTGTCTGGCAGGGGGACCACGAGCAGTACTTC
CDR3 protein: CSASVWQGDHEQYF

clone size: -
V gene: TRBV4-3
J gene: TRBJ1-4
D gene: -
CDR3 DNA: TGCGCCAGCAGCCAGGGCCCGGGGTCCGCTAATGAAAAACTGTTTTTT
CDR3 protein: CASSQGPGSANEKLFF

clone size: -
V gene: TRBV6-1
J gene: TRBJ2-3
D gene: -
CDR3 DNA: TGTGCCAGCAGTGATCGAACCGGGATTAGTCCAGATACGCAGTATTTT
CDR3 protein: CASSDRTGISPDTQYF

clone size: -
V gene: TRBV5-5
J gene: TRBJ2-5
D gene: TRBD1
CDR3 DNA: TGTGCCAGCAGTGGGGTGGGGACAGGGGCGTCAGAGACCCAGTACTTC
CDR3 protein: CASSGVGTGASETQYF

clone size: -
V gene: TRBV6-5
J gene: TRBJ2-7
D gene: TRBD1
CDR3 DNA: TGTGCCAGCAGTCGGACAGGGAGCTCCTACGAGCAGTACTTC
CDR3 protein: CASSRTGSSYEQYF

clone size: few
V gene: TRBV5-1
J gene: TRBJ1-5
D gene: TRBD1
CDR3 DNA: TGCGCCAGCAGCTTGTCTGGGACAGTTGGACAGCCCCAGCATTTT
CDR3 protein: CASSLSGTVGQPQHF

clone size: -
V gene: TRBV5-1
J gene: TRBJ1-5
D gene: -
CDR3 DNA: TGCGCCAGCAGTTTGACCACAGGGAGCAATCAGCCCCAGCATTTT
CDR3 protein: CASSLTTGSNQPQHF

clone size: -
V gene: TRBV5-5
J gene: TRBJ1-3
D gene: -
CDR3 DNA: TGTGCCAGCAGCTCGATACTCGGGAGCTCTGGAAACACCATATATTTT
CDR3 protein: CASSSILGSSGNTIYF

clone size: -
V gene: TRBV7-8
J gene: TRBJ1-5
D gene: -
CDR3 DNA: TGTGCCAGCAGCTCCTCGGCGCGGGGAGGGATCAATCAGCCCCAGCATTTT
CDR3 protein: CASSSSARGGINQPQHF

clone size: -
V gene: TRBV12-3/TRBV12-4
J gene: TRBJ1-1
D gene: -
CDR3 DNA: TGTGCCAGCAGTTGGAACAGCGAAGCTTTCTTT
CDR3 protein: CASSWNSEAFF

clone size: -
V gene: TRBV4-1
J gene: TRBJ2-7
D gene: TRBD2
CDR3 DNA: TGCGCCAGCAGCCCCCTCGGACTAGCGGCCTCCTACGAGCAGTACTTC
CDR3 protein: CASSPLGLAASYEQYF

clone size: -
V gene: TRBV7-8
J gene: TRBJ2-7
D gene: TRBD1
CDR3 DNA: TGTGCCAGCAGCTTGGGACAGAGAGTCTACGAGCAGTACTTC
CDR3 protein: CASSLGQRVYEQYF

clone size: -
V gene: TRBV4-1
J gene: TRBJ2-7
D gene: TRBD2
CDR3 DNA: TGCGCCAGCAGCCAAGCCCCGGGACTAGCGGGAGAATACGAGCAGTACTTC
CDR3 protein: CASSQAPGLAGEYEQYF

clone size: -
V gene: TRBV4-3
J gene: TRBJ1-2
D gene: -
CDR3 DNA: TGCGCCAGCAGCCAAGATGTGGGCAGGGGCAGCGTGATGGATTATGGCTACACCTTC
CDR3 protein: CASSQDVGRGSVMDYGYTF

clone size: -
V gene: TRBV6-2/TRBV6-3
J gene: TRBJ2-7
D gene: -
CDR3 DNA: TGTGCCAGCAGTTACGAGCGCTACTACGAGCAGTACTTC
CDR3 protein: CASSYERYYEQYF

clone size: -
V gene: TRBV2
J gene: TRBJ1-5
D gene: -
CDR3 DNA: TGTGCCAGCAGTGAAGAGCGTTACAATCAGCCCCAGCATTTT
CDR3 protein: CASSEERYNQPQHF

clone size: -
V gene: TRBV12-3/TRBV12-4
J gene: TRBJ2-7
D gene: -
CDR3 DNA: TGTGCCAGCAGTTTTAGCGGCTTCGGGGAGCAGTACTTC
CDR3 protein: CASSFSGFGEQYF

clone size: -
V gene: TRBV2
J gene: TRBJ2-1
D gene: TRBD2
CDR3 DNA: TGTGCCAGCAGTTCTAGCGGGAGAAGTTACAATGAGCAGTTCTTC
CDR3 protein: CASSSSGRSYNEQFF

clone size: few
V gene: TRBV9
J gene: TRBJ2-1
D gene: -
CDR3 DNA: TGTGCCAGCAGCGTAGGCGGGGACGCCTACAATGAGCAGTTCTTC
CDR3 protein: CASSVGGDAYNEQFF

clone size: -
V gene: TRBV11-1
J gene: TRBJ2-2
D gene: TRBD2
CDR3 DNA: TGTGCCAGCAGCTTAGAGGTCGGGAGGGCCACCGGGGAGCTGTTTTTT
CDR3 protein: CASSLEVGRATGELFF

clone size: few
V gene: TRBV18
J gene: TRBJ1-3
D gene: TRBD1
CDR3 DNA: TGTGCCAGCTCACCAACCGGGACAGGGTCCTCTGGAAACACCATATATTTT
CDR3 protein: CASSPTGTGSSGNTIYF

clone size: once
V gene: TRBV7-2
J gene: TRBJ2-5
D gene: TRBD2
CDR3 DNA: TGTGCCAGCAGCCCCCTCACTAGCGGGACAGGGACCCAGTACTTC
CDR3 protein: CASSPLTSGTGTQYF

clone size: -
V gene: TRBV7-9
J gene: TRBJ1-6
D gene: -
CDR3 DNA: TGTGCCAGCAGCGCCCAGGGTGGGAATTCACCCCTCCACTTT
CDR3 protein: CASSAQGGNSPLHF

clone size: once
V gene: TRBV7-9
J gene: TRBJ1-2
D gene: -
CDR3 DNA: TGTGCCAGCAGCGCCGACATCGATGGCTACACCTTC
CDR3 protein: CASSADIDGYTF

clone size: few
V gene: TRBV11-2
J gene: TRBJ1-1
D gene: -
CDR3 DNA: TGTGCCAGCAGCTGGACACCGGGGGTGGGCACTGAAGCTTTCTTT
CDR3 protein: CASSWTPGVGTEAFF

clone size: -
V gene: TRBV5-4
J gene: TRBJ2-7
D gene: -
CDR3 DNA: TGTGCCAGCAGCAGTCCCGGCTACGAGCAGTACTTC
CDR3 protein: CASSSPGYEQYF

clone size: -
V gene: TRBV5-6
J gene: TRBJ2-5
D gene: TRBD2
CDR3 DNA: TGTGCCAGCAGCCTCCCGGCACTAGCGGACCAAGAGACCCAGTACTTC
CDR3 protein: CASSLPALADQETQYF

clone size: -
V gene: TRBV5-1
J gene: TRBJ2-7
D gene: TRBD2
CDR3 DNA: TGCGCCAGCAGGCGAGGACTAGCGGGACCCTACGAGCAGTACTTC
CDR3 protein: CASRRGLAGPYEQYF

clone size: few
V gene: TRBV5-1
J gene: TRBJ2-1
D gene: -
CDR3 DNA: TGCGCCAGCAGCTTGGGGCAGGCCAGGTCAACTTACAATGAGCAGTTCTTC
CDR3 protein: CASSLGQARSTYNEQFF

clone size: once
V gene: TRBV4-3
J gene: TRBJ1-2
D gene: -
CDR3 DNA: TGCGCCAGCAGCCAAGATTCTGGAGGGAACTATGGCTACACCTTC
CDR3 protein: CASSQDSGGNYGYTF

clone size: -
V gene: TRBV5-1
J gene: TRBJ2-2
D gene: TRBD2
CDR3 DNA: TGCGCCAGCAGCCCGCGGGGGGGCGACACCGGGGAGCTGTTTTTT
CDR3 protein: CASSPRGGDTGELFF

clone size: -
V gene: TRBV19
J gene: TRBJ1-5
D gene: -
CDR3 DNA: TGTGCCAGTAGCACAGACTCGGGGCAGCCCCAGCATTTT
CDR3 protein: CASSTDSGQPQHF

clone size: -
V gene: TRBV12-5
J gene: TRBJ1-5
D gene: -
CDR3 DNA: TGTGCTAGTGGTTTGGTACACGGAGGGGAAGAGCCCCAGCATTTT
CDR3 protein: CASGLVHGGEEPQHF

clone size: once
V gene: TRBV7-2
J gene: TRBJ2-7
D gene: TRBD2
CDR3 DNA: TGTGCCAGCAGCCCCAGGACTAGCGGGAGGTTCTACGAGCAGTACTTC
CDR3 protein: CASSPRTSGRFYEQYF

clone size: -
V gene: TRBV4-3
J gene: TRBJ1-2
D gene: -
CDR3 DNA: TGCGCCAGCAGCCAAGTCGGGGGGGGAGTAGGTGGCTACACCTTC
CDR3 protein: CASSQVGGGVGGYTF

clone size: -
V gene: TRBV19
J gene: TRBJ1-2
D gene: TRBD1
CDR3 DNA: TGTGCCAGTAGTTCGACAGGGTCCCATGGCTACACCTTC
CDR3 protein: CASSSTGSHGYTF

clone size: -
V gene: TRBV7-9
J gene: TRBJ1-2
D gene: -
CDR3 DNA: TGTGCCAGCAGCTTAGATCAGGGGTCCCGGGGCTACACCTTC
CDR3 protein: CASSLDQGSRGYTF

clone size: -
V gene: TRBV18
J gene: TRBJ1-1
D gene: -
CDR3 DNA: TGTGCCAGCTCACCATTTCCTTTAGGGAGGCCAATGAACACTGAAGCTTTCTTT
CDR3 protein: CASSPFPLGRPMNTEAFF

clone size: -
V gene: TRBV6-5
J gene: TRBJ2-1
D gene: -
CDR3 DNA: TGTGCCAGCAGTTACTCGGAGAGAACCTACAATGAGCAGTTCTTC
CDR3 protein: CASSYSERTYNEQFF

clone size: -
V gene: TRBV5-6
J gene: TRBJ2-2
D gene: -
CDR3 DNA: TGTGCCAGCAGCTTGTTCGCGGGTGTAACCGGGGAGCTGTTTTTT
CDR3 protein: CASSLFAGVTGELFF

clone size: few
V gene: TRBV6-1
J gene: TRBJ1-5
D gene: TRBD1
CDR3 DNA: TGTGCCAGCAGTGAAGCGGGGGGGACAGGGTTCAATCAGCCCCAGCATTTT
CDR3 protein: CASSEAGGTGFNQPQHF

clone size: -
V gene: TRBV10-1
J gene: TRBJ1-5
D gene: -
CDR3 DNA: TGCGCCAGTACATTACGCAATCAGCCCCAGCATTTT
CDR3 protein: CASTLRNQPQHF

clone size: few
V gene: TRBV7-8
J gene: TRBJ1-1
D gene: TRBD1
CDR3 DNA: TGTGCCAGCAGCTTAAACTCGGACAGGGGCGGCTCTGAAGCTTTCTTT
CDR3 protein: CASSLNSDRGGSEAFF

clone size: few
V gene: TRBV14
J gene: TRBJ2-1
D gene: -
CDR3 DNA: TGTGCCAGCAGTAGCGGTAGATACAATGAGCAGTTCTTC
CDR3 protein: CASSSGRYNEQFF